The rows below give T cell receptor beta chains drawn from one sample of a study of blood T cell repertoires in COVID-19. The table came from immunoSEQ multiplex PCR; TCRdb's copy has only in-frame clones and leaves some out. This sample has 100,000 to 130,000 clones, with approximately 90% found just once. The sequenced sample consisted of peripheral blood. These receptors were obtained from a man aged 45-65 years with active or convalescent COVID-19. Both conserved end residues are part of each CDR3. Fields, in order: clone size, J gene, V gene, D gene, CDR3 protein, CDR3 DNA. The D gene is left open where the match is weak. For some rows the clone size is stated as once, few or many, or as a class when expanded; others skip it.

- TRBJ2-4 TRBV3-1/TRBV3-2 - CASSQGFQAGNIQYF TGTGCCAGCAGCCAAGGGTTCCAGGCGGGGAACATTCAGTACTTC
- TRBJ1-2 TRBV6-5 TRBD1 CASKDRNYGYTF TGTGCCAGCAAGGACAGGAACTATGGCTACACCTTC
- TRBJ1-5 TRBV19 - CASSIQATSQPQHF TGTGCCAGTAGTATTCAGGCGACTAGCCAGCCCCAGCATTTT
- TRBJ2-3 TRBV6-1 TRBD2 CASSVPGTSGFLTDTQYF TGTGCCAGCAGTGTCCCAGGGACTAGCGGTTTTCTCACAGATACGCAGTATTTT
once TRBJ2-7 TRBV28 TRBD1 CASSATTGTGGNSHEQYF TGTGCCAGCAGTGCTACTACCGGGACAGGGGGCAATTCCCACGAGCAGTACTTC
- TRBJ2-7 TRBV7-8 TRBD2 CASSFATSGPYEQYF TGTGCCAGCAGCTTTGCGACTAGCGGGCCCTACGAGCAGTACTTC
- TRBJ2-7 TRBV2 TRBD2 CASSPSGSFPYEQYF TGTGCCAGCAGTCCAAGCGGGAGTTTTCCATACGAGCAGTACTTC
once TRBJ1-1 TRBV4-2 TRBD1 CASSQRQGVTEAFF TGTGCCAGCAGCCAAAGACAGGGGGTCACTGAAGCTTTCTTT
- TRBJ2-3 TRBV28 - CASSKQREPDTQYF TGTGCCAGCAGTAAGCAACGGGAGCCAGATACGCAGTATTTT
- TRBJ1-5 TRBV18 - CASSQEQGQPQHF TGTGCCAGCTCACAGGAGCAGGGACAGCCCCAGCATTTT
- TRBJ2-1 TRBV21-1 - CASSNGLAGEAFNEQFF TGTGCCAGCAGCAATGGACTAGCGGGAGAGGCGTTCAATGAGCAGTTCTTC
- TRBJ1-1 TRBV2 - CASSPQQVNTEAFF TGTGCCAGCAGTCCGCAACAGGTGAACACTGAAGCTTTCTTT
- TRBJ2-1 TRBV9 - CASSRRHSSYNEQFF TGTGCCAGCAGCAGACGACATAGCTCCTACAATGAGCAGTTCTTC
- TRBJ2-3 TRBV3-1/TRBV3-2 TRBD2 CASSLGTSGSDTQYF TGTGCCAGCAGCCTCGGGACTAGCGGATCAGATACGCAGTATTTT
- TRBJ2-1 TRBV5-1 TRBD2 CASSVTSGSNEQFF TGCGCCAGCAGCGTAACTAGCGGGAGTAATGAGCAGTTCTTC
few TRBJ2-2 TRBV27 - CASRQVNTGELFF TGTGCCAGCAGACAGGTGAACACCGGGGAGCTGTTTTTT
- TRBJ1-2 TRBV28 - CASSSGVNNYGYTF TGTGCCAGCAGTTCGGGAGTTAATAACTATGGCTACACCTTC
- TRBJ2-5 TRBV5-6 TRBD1 CASSQGQGLETQYF TGTGCCAGCAGCCAAGGACAGGGTTTGGAGACCCAGTACTTC